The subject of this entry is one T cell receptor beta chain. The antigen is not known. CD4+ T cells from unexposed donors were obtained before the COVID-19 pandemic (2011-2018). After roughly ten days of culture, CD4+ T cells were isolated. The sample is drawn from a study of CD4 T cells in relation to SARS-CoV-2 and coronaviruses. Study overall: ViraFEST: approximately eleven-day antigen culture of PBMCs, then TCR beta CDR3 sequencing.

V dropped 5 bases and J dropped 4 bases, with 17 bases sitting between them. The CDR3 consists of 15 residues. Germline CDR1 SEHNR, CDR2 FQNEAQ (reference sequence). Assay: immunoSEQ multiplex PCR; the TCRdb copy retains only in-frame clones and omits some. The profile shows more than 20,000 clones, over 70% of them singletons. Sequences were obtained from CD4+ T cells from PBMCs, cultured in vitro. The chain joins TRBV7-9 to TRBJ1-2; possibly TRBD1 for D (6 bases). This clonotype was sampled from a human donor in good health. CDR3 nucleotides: TGTGCCAGCAGCCGAGAGGGGGAGGGTAGCTATGGCTACACCTTC. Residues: CASSREGEGSYGYTF. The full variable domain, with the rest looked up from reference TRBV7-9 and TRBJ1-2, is DTGVSQNPRHKITKRGQNVTFRCDPISEHNRLYWYRQTLGQGPEFLTYFQNEAQLEKSRLLSDRFSAERPKGSFSTLEIQRTEQGDSAMYLCASSREGEGSYGYTFGSGTRLTVV.